Detailed here is one TCR beta chain. In the study's own analysis: Reference gene primer amplification gave nucleated cell count estimates. The method was immunoSEQ multiplex PCR; TCRdb's version includes in-frame clones alone and lacks a portion of them. V, J and clone size are those of that table, while D and trimming were read from the DNA. The profile covers 250,000 to 350,000 clones, with around 84% appearing a single time and around 1.6% taken by the ten largest. The V segment lost 5 bases and the J segment 4 bases; nucleotides outside the gene matches: 14. Germline CDR1 is SNHLY and CDR2 is FYNNEI. The CDR3 covers 16 residues. The sample belongs to a study of blood T cell repertoires in COVID-19.

The gene calls are TRBV2 and TRBJ2-7; the match to TRBD1 covers 7 bases. This clonotype was obtained from a human donor with COVID-19, enrolled during active disease. The donor label of this sample is uncertain. The sample was peripheral blood. CDR3 amino acids: CASSLGATGIPYEQYF. CDR3 in DNA: TGTGCCAGCAGTTTGGGGGCGACAGGGATTCCATACGAGCAGTACTTC.